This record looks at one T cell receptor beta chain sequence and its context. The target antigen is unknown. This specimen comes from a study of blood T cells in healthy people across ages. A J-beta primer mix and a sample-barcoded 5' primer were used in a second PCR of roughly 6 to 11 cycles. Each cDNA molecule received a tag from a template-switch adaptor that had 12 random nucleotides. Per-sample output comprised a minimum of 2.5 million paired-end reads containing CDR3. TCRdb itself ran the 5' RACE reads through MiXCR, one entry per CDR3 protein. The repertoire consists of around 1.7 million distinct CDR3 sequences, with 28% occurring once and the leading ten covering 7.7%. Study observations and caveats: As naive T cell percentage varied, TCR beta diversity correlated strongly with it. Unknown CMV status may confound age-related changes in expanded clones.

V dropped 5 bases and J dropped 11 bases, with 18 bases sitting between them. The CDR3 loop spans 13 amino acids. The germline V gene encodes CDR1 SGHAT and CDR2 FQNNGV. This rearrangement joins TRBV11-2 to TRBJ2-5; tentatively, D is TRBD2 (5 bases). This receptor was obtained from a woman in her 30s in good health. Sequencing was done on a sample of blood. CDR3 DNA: TGTGCCAGCAGCACAAGCCTGGAGGATGAGCAGTACTTC. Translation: CASSTSLEDEQYF. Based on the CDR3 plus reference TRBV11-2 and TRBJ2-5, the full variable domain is EAGVAQSPRYKIIEKRQSVAFWCNPISGHATLYWYQQILGQGPKLLIQFQNNGVVDDSQLPKDRFSAERLKGVDSTLKIQPAKLEDSAVYLCASSTSLEDEQYFGPGTRLLVL.